This T cell receptor (beta chain) appears in the sequencing data of a study of T cells expressing NK-cell markers. For the study at large: The authors derived TCR beta repertoires from sorted CD3+CD56+NKG2C+, CD3+CD56+NKG2C- and CD3+CD56-NKG2C+ T cells.

One entry per CDR3 protein, without DNA, is what TCRdb gives after re-calling the 5' RACE reads. The repertoire table contains about 150,000 distinct CDR3 sequences. CDR1 and CDR2 from the germline V gene are SGHTA and FQGNSA. The CDR3 is made up of 15 amino acids. The chain joins TRBV7-2 to TRBJ1-1; TCRdb picks TRBD1, but there is no DNA to check that call. The sample taken for sequencing was blood T cells: a sorted CD56 or NKG2C T cell subset, CD4+ or CD8+ T cells, or bulk PBMC T cells (not recorded which). The source of this sequence is a man between 18 and 35 years old in good health. CDR3 protein: CASSTHQGGGTEAFF. Full variable domain (outside the CDR3, taken from reference TRBV7-2 and TRBJ1-1): GAGVSQSPSNKVTEKGKDVELRCDPISGHTALYWYRQSLGQGLEFLIYFQGNSAPDKSGLPSDRFSAERTGGSVSTLTIQRTQQEDSAVYLCASSTHQGGGTEAFFGQGTRLTVV.